The T cell receptor (beta chain) under discussion was sequenced for a study of Ad26.COV2.S vaccination and SARS-CoV-2 variants (dated by TCRdb to about 2021). As for the study more broadly: Vaccine-arm donors were drawn from COV1001, a multicentre, randomized, double-blind, placebo-controlled phase I-IIa trial of Ad26.COV2.S in healthy adults. Ad26.COV2.S was administered intramuscularly at a dose of 5x10^10 or 1x10^11 viral particles, either as one shot or as two shots given 56 days apart. TCRbeta repertoire sequencing was used to assess the specificity and breadth of SARS-CoV-2-reactive T cell receptors after Ad26.COV2.S vaccination. A total of approximately 32 samples were included in the TCR-sequenced set, comprising about 20 Ad26.COV2.S vaccine recipients, 5 placebo recipients and 8 SARS-CoV-2 convalescent individuals. Trial participants were randomized into five groups of five, in which low-dose or high-dose Ad26.COV2.S was given once or twice, or placebo was given on both occasions. Investigators remained blinded to trial group allocation during experiments and outcome assessment.

Per the publication, the treatment or condition label means: approximately 18 received Ad26.COV2.S at low or high dose, single or two shots; about five received placebo; per-sample allocation not given. For vaccine and placebo recipients, repertoires were sequenced using samples collected on day 63 after the first injection. In Cohort 1b, about two dozen adults aged 18-55 years were enrolled at a single site in Boston, USA, between 29 July and 7 August 2020. Ad26.COV2.S was a replication-incompetent adenovirus type 26 vector that expressed a prefusion-stabilized SARS-CoV-2 spike protein derived from the original Wuhan strain. Concerning this clone itself: What this receptor recognizes is not known. Base quality data are lacking; no much larger clone is found one base away.

A distance of 7 bases separates the germline ends of V and J, which lose 0 bases and 1 base respectively. The germline V gene (reference sequence) gives CDR1 as SGHKS and CDR2 as YYEKEE. The CDR3 measures 14 amino acids from cysteine to phenylalanine. Kept here is only the CDR3 DNA, which spans 42 bases and is read in frame from base 1. The immunoSEQ Assay was the method used to sequence TCRbeta CDR3 regions. After extraction, genomic DNA underwent amplification by bias-controlled multiplex PCR, followed by high-throughput sequencing. Per the original workflow: Collapsing and filtering of sequences were performed to quantify the absolute abundance of each unique TCRbeta CDR3 region. Usable DNA was measured by amplifying reference genes present in all nucleated cells, and TCRbeta template counts were normalized to that usable DNA to estimate T cell fraction. Repertoire TCRs were annotated as SARS-CoV-2-specific when V gene, CDR3 amino acid sequence and J gene were exactly matched to a known reactive TCR set. MIRA supplied the reference SARS-CoV-2 TCR set, which was filtered for enrichment in COVID-19-positive ImmuneCODE repertoires so that public or cross-reactive TCRs were removed. Using the MIRA antigens, annotated TCRs were further analysed by specific ORF or by position within an ORF. Breadth was defined as the number of annotated unique rearrangements divided by the total number of unique productive rearrangements, and depth was defined as the summed frequency of the annotated unique rearrangements. TCR breadth was compared between groups using two-sided Wilcoxon rank-sum tests. As stored in TCRdb, this immuneACCESS dataset retains in-frame rearrangements with V and J assigned. A fraction of the clones does not appear; measured against another copy, unresolved V genes explain less than half of the discrepancy, and the remainder lacks a known reason. V and J calls and clone size are as listed in that table; D and trimming were resolved from the DNA. Recorded for this sample are around 420,000 clones; roughly 90% of them occurred a single time. The ten largest clones add up to roughly 4% of the sample.

Study-level results and caveats: The study lacked the statistical power to compare responses across vaccine doses or regimens. Spike-specific TCR breadth was higher in Ad26.COV2.S recipients than in placebo recipients (P = 0.0014). After vaccination, substantial breadth of spike-specific CD8+ and CD4+ T cell responses was reported. According to the authors, total T cell responses may have been underestimated by the TCR breadth and depth analyses. Vaccine and placebo recipients had similar non-spike TCR breadth, a finding consistent with the vaccine containing only spike.

This material consisted of peripheral blood, taken in a trial of Ad26.COV2.S vaccine versus placebo. This chain is built from TRBV5-5 and TRBJ1-1; the D segment cannot be called with confidence. This TCR was sampled from a person aged 18-65 years who received the Ad26.COV2.S COVID-19 vaccine or a placebo. The CDR3 reads as follows: CASSLGPGNTEAFF. In nucleotide form, the sequence is TGTGCCAGCAGCTTGGGGCCAGGGAACACTGAAGCTTTCTTT.